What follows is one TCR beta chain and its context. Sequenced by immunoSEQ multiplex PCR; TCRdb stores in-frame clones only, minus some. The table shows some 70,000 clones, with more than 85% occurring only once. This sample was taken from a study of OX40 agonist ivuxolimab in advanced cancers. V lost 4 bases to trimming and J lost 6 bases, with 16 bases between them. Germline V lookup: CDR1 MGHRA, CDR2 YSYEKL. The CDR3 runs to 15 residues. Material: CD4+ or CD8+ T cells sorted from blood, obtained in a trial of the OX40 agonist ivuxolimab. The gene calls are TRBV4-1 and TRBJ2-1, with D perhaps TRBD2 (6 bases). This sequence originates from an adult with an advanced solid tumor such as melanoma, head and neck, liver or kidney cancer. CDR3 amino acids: CASSPWVRDLNEQFF. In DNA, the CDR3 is TGCGCCAGCAGCCCCTGGGTGCGGGATCTCAATGAGCAGTTCTTC.